This T cell receptor (beta chain) was captured by sequencing in a study of blood T cell repertoires in COVID-19. For the study at large: Acute and convalescent COVID-19 samples came from the United States, Italy and Spain.

The CDR3 covers 15 residues. Losses at the gene ends were 5 bases for V and 5 bases for J; bases not matched to a gene: 6. Germline V gene data show CDR1 as SNHLY and CDR2 as FYNNEI. Authors' analysis steps: Amplification from reference gene primers served as the basis for estimated nucleated cell counts. The assay was immunoSEQ multiplex PCR, and TCRdb's table has in-frame clones only and misses some. The V and J calls and clone size come from that table; D and trimming were worked out from the DNA. The sample gives about 210,000 clones, approximately 82% of which show up once; approximately 2.9% is in the top ten.

The receptor's source is a man over 45 with active or convalescent COVID-19. The V gene is TRBV2, the J gene TRBJ2-5, with 12 bases lining up with TRBD2. Sequenced input: peripheral blood. The CDR3 coding sequence is TGTGCCAGCAGTCCGACTAGCGGGGGACGGGAGACCCAGTACTTC. Translated, it gives CASSPTSGGRETQYF.